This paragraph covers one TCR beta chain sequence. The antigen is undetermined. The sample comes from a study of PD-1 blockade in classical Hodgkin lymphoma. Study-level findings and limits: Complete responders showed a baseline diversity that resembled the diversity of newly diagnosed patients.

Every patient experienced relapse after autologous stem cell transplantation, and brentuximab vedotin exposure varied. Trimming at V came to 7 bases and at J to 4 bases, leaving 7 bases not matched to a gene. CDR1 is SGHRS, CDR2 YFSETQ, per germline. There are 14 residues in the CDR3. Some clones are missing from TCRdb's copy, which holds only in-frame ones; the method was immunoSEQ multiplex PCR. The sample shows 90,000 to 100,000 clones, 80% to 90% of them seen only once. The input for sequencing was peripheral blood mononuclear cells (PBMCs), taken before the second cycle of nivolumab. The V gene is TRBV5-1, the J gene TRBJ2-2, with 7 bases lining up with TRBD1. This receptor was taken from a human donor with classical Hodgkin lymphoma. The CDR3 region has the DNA TGCGCCAGCGGCTCAGGGGGACCCACCGGGGAGCTGTTTTTT. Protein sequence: CASGSGGPTGELFF.